This entry features one T cell receptor beta chain sequence. Its antigen has not been determined. It has no much larger one-base neighbor in the sample; base qualities were not kept. The sample originates from a study of T cell clones after liver transplantation (dated by TCRdb to the late 2010s). Background on the whole study: The samples were obtained from ITN030ST, a randomized trial that attempted immunosuppression withdrawal within 2 years after liver transplantation. Donor-reactive T cell clones were identified by TCRbeta sequencing following a pre-transplant mixed lymphocyte reaction and were subsequently tracked in post-transplant blood. Third party-reactive TCRbeta sequences were also identified from pre-transplant MLRs to serve as an antigen-independent comparator for donor-reactive sequences. Three of the eight recipients were HCV-positive; the others were transplanted for non-autoimmune, non-viral indications. No induction therapy was given to the subjects, and standard immunosuppression was administered until randomization at 12-24 months post-transplant. To count as tolerant, a recipient had to stay completely off immunosuppression for at least one year without liver enzymes climbing beyond twice the upper limit of normal. Blood samples were taken pre-transplant, pre-randomization before withdrawal, and post-randomization after full withdrawal or failed withdrawal. The studied cohort comprised 8 liver transplant recipients, 3 classified as tolerant and 5 as non-tolerant.

V is pared back by 4 bases and J by 7 bases, with 14 bases lying between the germline termini. Reading from cysteine to phenylalanine, the CDR3 counts 14 amino acids. Solely the CDR3 DNA is kept, with 42 bases framed from the first base. CDR1 KGHSH and CDR2 LQKENI were looked up in the germline V gene. General findings and caveats noted by the study authors: Once repertoire turnover was taken into account, donor-reactive detection showed a significant reduction for CD4 in 7 of 8 subjects and for CD8 in 8 of 8. Because allograft tissue specimens were not available, migration of donor-reactive T cells into the graft, rather than deletion, may have occurred. Low numbers of available donor cells limited the measurable donor-reactive repertoire in a couple of subjects. In 5 of 8 subjects, circulating donor-reactive CD4 TCRbeta sequences decreased significantly after transplant, regardless of tolerance or HCV status. Conclusions were preliminary, limited by small, heterogeneous patient numbers and non-standardized post-transplant time points. A greater decline was seen for donor-reactive sequences than for third party-reactive sequences, suggesting partial antigen-specific deletion unrelated to withdrawal success.

Thawed unstimulated PBMCs were stained for CD3, CD4 and CD8 and FACS-sorted into CD3+CD4+ and CD3+CD8+ populations. Each of the 8 studied subjects was randomized to immunosuppression withdrawal. The Qiagen DNeasy Blood and Tissue Kit was used to isolate genomic DNA. Using immunoSEQ, frozen genomic DNA was subjected to high-throughput TCRbeta CDR3 sequencing, a process that included PCR amplification, mapping, bias correction and internal controls. The authors' pipeline ran thus. Only productive rearrangements were retained, with each unique TCRbeta sequence defined by its CDR3 nucleotide sequence together with its V and J gene. A sequence counted as donor-reactive only if the sequence showed at least 5-fold expansion in CFSE-low cells compared with unstimulated pre-transplant cells and had a frequency of at least 0.01%. To ensure at least 90% detection power, minimum frequency thresholds were set for each subject based on that subject's lowest-template unstimulated sample. Repertoire turnover was measured by Jensen-Shannon divergence between the top 1000 TCRbeta sequences post- and pre-transplant. Two-sided Fisher's exact tests were used to test for changes in how often donor-reactive sequences were detected. What TCRdb holds here is the immuneACCESS table cut down to in-frame rearrangements. Part of the clones is not present; checked against another copy, under half of the missing clones reflect an unresolved V gene, and the others are unexplained. That table is the source of V, J and clone size, and D and trimming were worked out from the DNA. Here the sample has some 16,000 clones; around 81% occur a single time. Around 40% of the sample comes from the top ten.

This receptor was identified in a human patient who received a liver transplant. The graft donor may be the source of some T cells after a transplant. The sequencing used CD8+ T cells from blood, collected about 50 months after liver transplant. The chain is made from TRBV18 and TRBJ1-5; matching of 6 bases hints at TRBD1 as the D gene. In nucleotide form, the sequence is TGTGCCAGCTCACTAACAGGGTCGGAACAGCCCCAGCATTTT. Its translation reads: CASSLTGSEQPQHF.